Detailed here is one TCR beta chain. Sequencing used immunoSEQ multiplex PCR; TCRdb keeps in-frame clones, though not all of them. Of 43,000 or so clones listed, around nine tenths are singletons. The source of the sample is a study of T cell changes during pregnancy in multiple sclerosis. This CDR3 is built from 16 residues. The V and J ends lost 0 bases and 3 bases, in that order; junction bases with no gene match: 7. CDR1 is LGHNA, CDR2 YNFKEQ, per germline. This specimen was peripheral blood, taken in the first trimester of pregnancy. The TCR was taken from a female donor with multiple sclerosis, enrolled in a pregnancy study. This rearrangement joins TRBV4-2 to TRBJ1-2, with 7 bases identical to TRBD1. The CDR3 nucleotides are TGTGCCAGCAGCCAAGACCCGACCGGGACAGACTATGGCTACACCTTC. Translated, it gives CASSQDPTGTDYGYTF.